Sequencing of this T cell receptor (beta chain) was carried out in a study of beta chain features in type 1 diabetes. The CDR3 contains 12 residues. Per the germline V gene, CDR1 is SGHAT and CDR2 is FQNNGV. V lost 5 bases and J 5 bases, leaving 9 bases between the germline ends. CD45RO/CCR7/CD25/CD127/CD95/CD27 staining was used to isolate CD4+ naive, central memory, regulatory and stem cell-like memory cells by sorting. Purities over 95% were achieved in all sorted populations. Findings and caveats of the study: Sequencing from cDNA could over-represent high-TCR-expressing cells. The study found moderately but significantly shorter TCRB CDR3s in all four CD4+ subsets of Type 1 diabetes patients.

As concerns this clone: The antigen is not known.

The isolated RNA, all of it, was reverse transcribed, so expressed TCRB transcripts were what got sequenced. The protocol was immunoSEQ multiplex PCR, while the TCRdb copy is restricted to in-frame clones and leaves out a portion. In the table there are roughly 340,000 clones, over 10% of which are singletons. V usage is TRBV11-2 and J usage is TRBJ1-1; D gene ambiguous. The sequencing sample was made of naive CD4+ T cells from blood. This receptor was taken from a young woman with type 1 diabetes. CDR3 sequence (DNA): TGTGCCAGCAGCCTTAGAATGACTGAAGCTTTCTTT. It yields the protein CASSLRMTEAFF. Supplemented by reference TRBV11-2 and TRBJ1-1, the full variable domain reads EAGVAQSPRYKIIEKRQSVAFWCNPISGHATLYWYQQILGQGPKLLIQFQNNGVVDDSQLPKDRFSAERLKGVDSTLKIQPAKLEDSAVYLCASSLRMTEAFFGQGTRLTVV.